This passage covers 3 T cell receptor beta chains from one sample sequenced in a study of human T cells and chemical hapten exposure (dated by TCRdb to about 2021). Library creation used RACE. This sample was sequenced with a NextSeq 500. TCRdb reprocessing: public reads trimmed at Q25 with fastp, clones called with MiXCR, in-frame beta chains kept. All rows with the same CDR3 protein become a single entry with the most common DNA and genes. In this sample the table shows roughly 50,000 distinct CDR3 sequences, 9.5% to 11% of which occur a single time. In total, the top ten clones hold less than 2% of the sample. The meaning of the sample's time point label: patch test 1, 2 weeks after DPC sensitization. The label giving this sample's treatment or condition can be read as: therapeutic diphenylcyclopropenone sensitization with weekly scalp DPC. Unfractionated whole blood was collected in Tempus Blood RNA tubes, and total RNA was extracted from that blood.

Specimen: whole blood, collected in connection with sensitization to the hapten diphenylcyclopropenone (DPC). The receptors were gathered from a woman aged 35 to 49 with alopecia areata. Some clones in this sample may be carry-over from other donors' samples.

The chain recombines TRBV6-5 with TRBJ1-1, with a possible D match to TRBD1 (5 bases). The CDR3 totals 15 residues. Trimming cost V 8 bases and J 11 bases, with 27 bases left between them. Germline V gene data show CDR1 as MNHEY and CDR2 as SVGAGI. In DNA, the CDR3 is TGTGCCAGCGGCATAGGGAACGGGGCGGTCGGCGGGGCTTTCTTT. This gives the protein CASGIGNGAVGGAFF.

The rearrangement links TRBV12-3 or TRBV12-4 to TRBJ1-2; the D is unclear. The CDR3 is 13 residues long. V was trimmed by 0 bases and J by 6 bases, leaving 8 bases between them. The CDR3 is CASSLAIHHGYTF. CDR3 sequence (DNA): TGTGCCAGCAGTTTAGCCATTCATCATGGCTACACCTTC.

This chain links TRBV20-1 with TRBJ1-3; D is uncertain. The germline V gene has CDR1 DFQATT and CDR2 SNEGSKA (reference sequence). The CDR3 spans 14 residues. V was cut by 6 bases and J by 0 bases, with 12 bases left in between. CDR3 DNA: TGCAGTGCGCCCACACCTTCCTCTGGAAACACCATATATTTT. Residues: CSAPTPSSGNTIYF.